Included here is one T cell receptor (beta chain) sequence, with context. Its antigen remains unidentified. This specimen comes from a study of CD8 T cells in Susac syndrome. Notes on the study in general: The study's TCR sequencing and HLA analysis covered a relatively small number of individuals, and the study acknowledged this.

Random hexamers served to reverse transcribe roughly 0.45 to 1 ug RNA. The CDR3 of TCR beta was amplified by immunoSEQ multiplex PCR across 54 Vbeta and 13 Jbeta. Each CDR3 protein gets one entry after TCRdb re-called the immunoSEQ multiplex PCR reads with MiXCR. The sample carries roughly 150,000 distinct CDR3 sequences, 95% recorded once. From blood CD8+ and CD4+ T cells, the TCR beta chain was sequenced. The V and J ends lost 7 bases and 1 base respectively, with 11 bases between them. The CDR3 has 14 residues. CDR1 and CDR2 (germline): SNHLY, FYNNEI. The chain couples TRBV2 to TRBJ1-3; D possibly corresponds to TRBD1 (6 bases). The source material was CD4+ T cells from PBMCs. This receptor was identified in a human donor with Susac syndrome. The CDR3 nucleotides read TGTGCCAGCACTACGGACAGATCTGGAAACACCATATATTTT. It specifies CASTTDRSGNTIYF.